This passage covers 8 T cell receptor beta chains from one sample sequenced in a study of identifying expanded T cells in peripheral blood. Sequencing used immunoSEQ multiplex PCR; TCRdb keeps in-frame clones, though not all of them. Here the sample spans 70,000 or so clones, 75% to 90% being singletons. The sequencing sample was made of blood. The receptors derive from a person aged 18 to 75 in good health.

CDR3 loop: CASSFGTSGVNEQFF. CDR3 nucleotides: TGTGCCAGCAGCTTTGGGACTAGCGGGGTTAATGAGCAGTTCTTC. The V call is TRBV5-6, the J call TRBJ2-1, with 13 bases fitting TRBD2. V was clipped by 2 bases and J by 7 bases; unmatched bases: 3. There are 15 residues in the CDR3. Germline V lookup: CDR1 SGHDT, CDR2 YYEEEE.

This chain links TRBV7-2 with TRBJ1-1; the D is unclear. The CDR3 is made up of 18 amino acids. Germline V gene sequence: CDR1 SGHTA, CDR2 FQGNSA. V was trimmed by 3 bases and J by 8 bases, leaving 28 bases between them. CDR3 bases: TGTGCCAGCAGCTTCAAAATAGACGGATTTGGCCCAATTACAGAAGCTTTCTTT. Residues: CASSFKIDGFGPITEAFF. Full variable domain (outside the CDR3, taken from reference TRBV7-2 and TRBJ1-1): GAGVSQSPSNKVTEKGKDVELRCDPISGHTALYWYRQSLGQGLEFLIYFQGNSAPDKSGLPSDRFSAERTGGSVSTLTIQRTQQEDSAVYLCASSFKIDGFGPITEAFFGQGTRLTVV.

The chain employs TRBV7-2 and TRBJ2-7; the match to TRBD1 covers 12 bases. V gave up 5 bases and J gave up 5 bases; unmatched junction bases: 4. Germline V gene sequence: CDR1 SGHTA, CDR2 FQGNSA. The CDR3 runs 14 residues. CDR3 sequence: CASSLRDRGHEQYF. CDR3 coding DNA: TGTGCCAGCAGCCTTCGGGACAGGGGGCACGAGCAGTACTTC. Looking up the rest from reference TRBV7-2 and TRBJ2-7 gives the full variable domain: GAGVSQSPSNKVTEKGKDVELRCDPISGHTALYWYRQSLGQGLEFLIYFQGNSAPDKSGLPSDRFSAERTGGSVSTLTIQRTQQEDSAVYLCASSLRDRGHEQYFGPGTRLTVT.

The V call is TRBV5-4, the J call TRBJ1-4; TRBD1 might be the D (5 bases). This CDR3 has 16 residues. CDR1 SGHNT and CDR2 YYREEE come from the germline V gene (reference sequence). V was shortened by 0 bases and J by 1 base, with 10 bases between the two germline ends. CDR3 sequence (DNA): TGTGCCAGCAGCTTGGCCGACGGGGGAACTAATGAAAAACTGTTTTTT. This encodes CASSLADGGTNEKLFF.

The chain links TRBV4-2 to TRBJ2-3, with 8 nucleotides matching TRBD2. Trimming cost V 0 bases and J 5 bases; bases outside gene matches: 10. CDR3 length: 17 residues. Germline V gene data show CDR1 as LGHNA and CDR2 as YNFKEQ. CDR3: CASSQDPPGGDGDTQYF. CDR3 bases: TGTGCCAGCAGCCAAGATCCCCCGGGGGGGGACGGAGATACGCAGTATTTT.

V is TRBV7-2 and J is TRBJ2-7; 7 nucleotides match TRBD1. CDR1 is SGHTA, CDR2 FQGNSA, per germline. CDR3 size: 15 residues. V was pared by 0 bases and J by 4 bases, with 6 bases of the junction left unmatched. For the CDR3, the DNA is TGTGCCAGCAGCTTAGCGACAGGGCAGCGATACGAGCAGTACTTC. This codes for CASSLATGQRYEQYF.

J is TRBJ1-1 and V is TRBV7-2, with 11 bases fitting TRBD1. This CDR3 contains 19 residues. CDR1 and CDR2 (germline): SGHTA, FQGNSA. V shed 5 bases, J shed 1 base, and the junction held 15 bases outside the gene matches. The chain's CDR3 is CASSPTGTGGRSWNTEAFF. CDR3 in DNA: TGTGCCAGCAGCCCGACCGGGACAGGGGGTCGTAGTTGGAACACTGAAGCTTTCTTT. The whole variable domain, filled in from reference TRBV7-2 and TRBJ1-1, reads GAGVSQSPSNKVTEKGKDVELRCDPISGHTALYWYRQSLGQGLEFLIYFQGNSAPDKSGLPSDRFSAERTGGSVSTLTIQRTQQEDSAVYLCASSPTGTGGRSWNTEAFFGQGTRLTVV.

The rearrangement links TRBV28 to TRBJ1-5; 8 positions match TRBD1. The CDR3 sequence is 13 residues long. Germline-derived CDR1 and CDR2 are MDHEN and SYDVKM. The V segment lost 7 bases and the J segment 5 bases; nucleotides outside the gene matches: 4. The DNA of the CDR3 is TGTGCCAGCATCGACAGGGGCGATCAGCCCCAGCATTTT. Its protein is CASIDRGDQPQHF.